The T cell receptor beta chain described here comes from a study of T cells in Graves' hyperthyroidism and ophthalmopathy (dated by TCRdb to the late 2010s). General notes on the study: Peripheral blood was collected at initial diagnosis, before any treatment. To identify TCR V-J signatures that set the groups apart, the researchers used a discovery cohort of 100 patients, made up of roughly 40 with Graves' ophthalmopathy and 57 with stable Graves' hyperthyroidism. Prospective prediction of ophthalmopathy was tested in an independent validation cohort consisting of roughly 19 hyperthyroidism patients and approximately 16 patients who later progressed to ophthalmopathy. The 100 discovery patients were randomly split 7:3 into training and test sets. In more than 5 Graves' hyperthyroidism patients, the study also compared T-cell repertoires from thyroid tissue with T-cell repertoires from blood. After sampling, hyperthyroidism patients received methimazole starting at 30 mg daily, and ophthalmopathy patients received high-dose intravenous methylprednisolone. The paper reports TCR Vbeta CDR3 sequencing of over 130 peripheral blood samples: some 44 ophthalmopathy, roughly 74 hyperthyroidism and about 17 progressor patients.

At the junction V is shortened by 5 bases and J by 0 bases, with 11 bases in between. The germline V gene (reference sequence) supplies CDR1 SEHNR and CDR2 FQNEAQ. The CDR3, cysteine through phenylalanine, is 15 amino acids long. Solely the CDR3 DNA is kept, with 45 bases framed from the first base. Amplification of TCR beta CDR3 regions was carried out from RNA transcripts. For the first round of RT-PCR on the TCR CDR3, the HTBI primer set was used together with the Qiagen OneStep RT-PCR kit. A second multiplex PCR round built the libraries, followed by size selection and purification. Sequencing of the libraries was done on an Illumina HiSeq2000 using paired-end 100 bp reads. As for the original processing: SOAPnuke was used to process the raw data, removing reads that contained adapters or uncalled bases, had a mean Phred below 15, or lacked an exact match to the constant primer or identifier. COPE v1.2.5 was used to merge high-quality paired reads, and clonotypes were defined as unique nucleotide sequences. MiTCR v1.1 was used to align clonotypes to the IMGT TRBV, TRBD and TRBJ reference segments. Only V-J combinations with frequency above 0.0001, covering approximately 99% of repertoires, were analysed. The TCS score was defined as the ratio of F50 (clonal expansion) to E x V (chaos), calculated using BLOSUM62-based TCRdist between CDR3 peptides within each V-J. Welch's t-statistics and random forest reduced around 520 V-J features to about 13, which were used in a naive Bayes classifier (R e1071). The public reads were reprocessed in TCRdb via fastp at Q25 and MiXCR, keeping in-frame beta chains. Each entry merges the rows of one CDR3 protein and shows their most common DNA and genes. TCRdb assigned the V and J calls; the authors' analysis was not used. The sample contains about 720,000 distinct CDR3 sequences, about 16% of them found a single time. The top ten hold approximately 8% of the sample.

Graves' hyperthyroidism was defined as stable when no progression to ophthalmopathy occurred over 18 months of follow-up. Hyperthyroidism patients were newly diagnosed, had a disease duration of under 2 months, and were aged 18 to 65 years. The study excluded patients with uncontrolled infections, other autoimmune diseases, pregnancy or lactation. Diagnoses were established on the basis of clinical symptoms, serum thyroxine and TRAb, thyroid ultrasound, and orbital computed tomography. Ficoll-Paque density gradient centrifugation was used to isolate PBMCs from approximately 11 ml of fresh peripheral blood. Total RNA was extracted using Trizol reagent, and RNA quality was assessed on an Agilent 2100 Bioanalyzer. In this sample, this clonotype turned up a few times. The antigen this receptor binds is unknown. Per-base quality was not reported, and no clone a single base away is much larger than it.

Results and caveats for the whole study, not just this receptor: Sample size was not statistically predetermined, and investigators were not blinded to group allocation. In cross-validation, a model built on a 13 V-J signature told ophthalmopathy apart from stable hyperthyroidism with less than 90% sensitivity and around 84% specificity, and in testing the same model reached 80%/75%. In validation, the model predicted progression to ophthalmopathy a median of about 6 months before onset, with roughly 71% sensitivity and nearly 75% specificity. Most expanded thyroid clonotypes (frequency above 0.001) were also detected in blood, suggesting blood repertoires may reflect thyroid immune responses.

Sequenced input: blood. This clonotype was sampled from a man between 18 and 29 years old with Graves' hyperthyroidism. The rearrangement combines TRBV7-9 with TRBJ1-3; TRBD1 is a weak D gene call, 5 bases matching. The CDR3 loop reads CASSRRGGSGNTIYF. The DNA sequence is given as TGTGCCAGCAGCCGGCGGGGGGGCTCTGGAAACACCATATATTTT.